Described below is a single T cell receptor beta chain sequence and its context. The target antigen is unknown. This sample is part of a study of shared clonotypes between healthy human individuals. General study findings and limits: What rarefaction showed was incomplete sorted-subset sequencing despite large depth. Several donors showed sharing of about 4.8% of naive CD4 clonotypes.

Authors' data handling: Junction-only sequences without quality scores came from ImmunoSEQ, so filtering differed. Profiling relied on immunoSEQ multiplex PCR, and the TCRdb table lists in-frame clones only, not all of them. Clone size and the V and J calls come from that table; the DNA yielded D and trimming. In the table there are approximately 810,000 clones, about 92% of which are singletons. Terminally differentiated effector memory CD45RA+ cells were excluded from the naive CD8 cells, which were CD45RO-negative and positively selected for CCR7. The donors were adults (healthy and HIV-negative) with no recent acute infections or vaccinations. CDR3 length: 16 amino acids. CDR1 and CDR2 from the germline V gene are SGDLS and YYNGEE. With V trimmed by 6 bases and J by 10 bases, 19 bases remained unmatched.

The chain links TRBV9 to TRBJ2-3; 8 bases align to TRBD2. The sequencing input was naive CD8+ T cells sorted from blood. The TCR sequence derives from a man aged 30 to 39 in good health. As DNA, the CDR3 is TGTGCCAGCACCACTACAGGGCGACTAGCGCAAGGTCCGCAGTATTTT. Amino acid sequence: CASTTTGRLAQGPQYF.